This is a list of T cell receptor beta chains from one sample in a study of cytotoxic CD8 clonotypes in ibrutinib-treated CLL. Sequencing was performed with immunoSEQ multiplex PCR; in TCRdb, only in-frame clones are kept and a portion is missing. The sample consists of fewer than 150,000 clones, around four fifths of them appearing once. The sequencing used PBMCs, collected after 24 months of ibrutinib treatment. The receptors originated from a human donor with chronic lymphocytic leukemia. Both conserved end residues are part of each CDR3. A D gene is named only where the DNA matches it firmly. Not all rows give a size; the values are once, few, many and, for expanded clones, a class.

clone_size,d_call,j_call,v_call,cdr3_aa,cdr3_nt
NA,TRBD2,TRBJ2-1,TRBV23-1,CASSQERTSGLLNEQFF,TGCGCCAGCAGTCAAGAGAGGACTAGCGGGTTACTCAATGAGCAGTTCTTC
NA,NA,TRBJ1-1,TRBV21-1,CASSPRDRAPEAFF,TGTGCCAGCAGCCCCCGGGACAGGGCCCCTGAAGCTTTCTTT
NA,TRBD2,TRBJ2-7,TRBV29-1,CSVQSGGEQYF,TGCAGCGTTCAGAGCGGGGGCGAGCAGTACTTC
NA,NA,TRBJ1-3,TRBV15,CATSGSGASGNTIYF,TGTGCCACCAGCGGGAGCGGGGCCTCTGGAAACACCATATATTTT
NA,TRBD2,TRBJ2-3,TRBV7-9,CASSLGRVTDTQYF,TGTGCCAGCAGCCTTGGGAGGGTCACAGATACGCAGTATTTT
NA,NA,TRBJ1-4,TRBV6-5,CASSMGEKLFF,TGTGCCAGCAGTATGGGCGAAAAACTGTTTTTT
NA,NA,TRBJ2-5,TRBV30,CAWSGAGWGETQYF,TGTGCCTGGAGTGGCGCGGGGTGGGGTGAGACCCAGTACTTC
NA,TRBD1,TRBJ1-4,TRBV19,CARTGQGGEKLFF,TGTGCCAGGACCGGACAGGGGGGTGAAAAACTGTTTTTT
NA,TRBD1,TRBJ1-5,TRBV10-2,CASSEWSGQGYNQPQHF,TGCGCCAGCAGTGAGTGGTCCGGACAGGGCTATAATCAGCCCCAGCATTTT
NA,TRBD1,TRBJ1-6,TRBV23-1,CASSHLGQGRRSPLHF,TGCGCCAGCAGTCATCTAGGACAGGGTCGGAGGTCACCCCTCCACTTT
NA,NA,TRBJ1-5,TRBV6-1,CASSPPVNSNQPQHF,TGTGCCAGCAGTCCTCCCGTCAATAGCAATCAGCCCCAGCATTTT
NA,TRBD1,TRBJ1-2,TRBV4-2,CASSPHDRAEYGYTF,TGTGCCAGCAGCCCACACGACAGGGCGGAGTATGGCTACACCTTC
few,TRBD1,TRBJ1-4,TRBV19,CASSSRGQQNEKLFF,TGTGCCAGTAGTTCTCGGGGACAGCAGAATGAAAAACTGTTTTTT
NA,TRBD2,TRBJ2-7,TRBV29-1,CSVQRGTSGPEQYF,TGCAGCGTCCAAAGGGGGACTAGCGGACCTGAGCAGTACTTC
NA,TRBD1,TRBJ1-2,TRBV11-2,CASSPRTGRAISGYTF,TGTGCCAGCAGCCCCCGGACAGGGCGGGCGATCTCAGGCTACACCTTC
NA,TRBD1,TRBJ2-3,TRBV5-6,CASSTLGQGRDTQYF,TGTGCCAGCAGCACCCTGGGACAGGGCCGTGATACGCAGTATTTT
NA,NA,TRBJ2-5,TRBV7-2,CASSLSRIETQYF,TGTGCCAGCAGCTTATCGAGGATTGAGACCCAGTACTTC
NA,NA,TRBJ1-2,TRBV5-4,CASSLGQLNYGYTF,TGTGCCAGCAGCTTGGGACAGCTTAACTATGGCTACACCTTC
NA,TRBD1,TRBJ1-2,TRBV19,CASSIVRQGTYGYTF,TGTGCCAGTAGTATAGTCCGACAGGGCACCTATGGCTACACCTTC
NA,NA,TRBJ1-2,TRBV20-1,CSAPGYGYTF,TGCAGTGCTCCCGGCTATGGCTACACCTTC
NA,NA,TRBJ2-2,TRBV29-1,CSAASASNTGELFF,TGCAGCGCCGCTAGCGCCTCTAACACCGGGGAGCTGTTTTTT
NA,NA,TRBJ1-5,TRBV4-2,CASSQEFPGAGLNQPQHF,TGTGCCAGCAGCCAAGAGTTTCCGGGGGCTGGTCTCAATCAGCCCCAGCATTTT
NA,TRBD2,TRBJ2-3,TRBV7-3,CASSTYGGGTDTQYF,TGTGCCAGCAGCACCTACGGGGGGGGCACAGATACGCAGTATTTT
NA,NA,TRBJ2-5,TRBV25-1,CASSESSRETQYF,TGTGCCAGCAGTGAATCCTCCCGAGAGACCCAGTACTTC
NA,TRBD2,TRBJ2-1,TRBV5-4,CASSFDKGLAHAVQFF,TGTGCCAGCAGCTTCGACAAGGGACTAGCCCACGCTGTGCAGTTCTTC
NA,NA,TRBJ1-3,TRBV6-1,CASTPALQYGNTIYF,TGTGCCAGCACCCCCGCCCTACAATATGGAAACACCATATATTTT
once,NA,TRBJ2-7,TRBV2,CASSEQGLVEQYF,TGTGCCAGCAGTGAACAGGGCCTCGTCGAGCAGTACTTC
NA,NA,TRBJ1-2,TRBV7-9,CASSLVVPWGNYGYTF,TGTGCCAGCAGCTTAGTTGTCCCTTGGGGTAACTATGGCTACACCTTC
NA,NA,TRBJ1-5,TRBV5-5,CASSLSESNQPQHF,TGTGCCAGCAGCTTGTCAGAAAGCAATCAGCCCCAGCATTTT
NA,NA,TRBJ2-3,TRBV18,CASSPYRETDTQYF,TGTGCCAGCTCACCCTACAGGGAAACAGATACGCAGTATTTT
NA,NA,TRBJ1-1,TRBV28,CASSLGAVGTEAFF,TGTGCCAGCAGTCTAGGGGCAGTGGGGACTGAAGCTTTCTTT
once,TRBD1,TRBJ2-5,TRBV6-5,CASSYSGTGKETQYF,TGTGCCAGCAGTTACTCCGGGACAGGGAAAGAGACCCAGTACTTC
NA,NA,TRBJ2-7,TRBV6-1,CASRPNLGYEQYF,TGTGCCAGCAGGCCTAACCTGGGCTACGAGCAGTACTTC
NA,NA,TRBJ2-3,TRBV6-1,CASKRDSTDTQYF,TGTGCCAGCAAAAGGGACAGCACAGATACGCAGTATTTT
NA,NA,TRBJ2-7,TRBV18,CASSPPGSSAYEQYF,TGTGCCAGCTCACCACCCGGTTCGTCGGCCTACGAGCAGTACTTC
NA,NA,TRBJ2-5,TRBV11-2,CASSSRRGTQETQYF,TGTGCCAGCAGCTCCCGACGGGGGACACAAGAGACCCAGTACTTC
NA,NA,TRBJ2-1,TRBV29-1,CSVDPDGMYNEQFF,TGCAGCGTTGACCCTGACGGCATGTACAATGAGCAGTTCTTC